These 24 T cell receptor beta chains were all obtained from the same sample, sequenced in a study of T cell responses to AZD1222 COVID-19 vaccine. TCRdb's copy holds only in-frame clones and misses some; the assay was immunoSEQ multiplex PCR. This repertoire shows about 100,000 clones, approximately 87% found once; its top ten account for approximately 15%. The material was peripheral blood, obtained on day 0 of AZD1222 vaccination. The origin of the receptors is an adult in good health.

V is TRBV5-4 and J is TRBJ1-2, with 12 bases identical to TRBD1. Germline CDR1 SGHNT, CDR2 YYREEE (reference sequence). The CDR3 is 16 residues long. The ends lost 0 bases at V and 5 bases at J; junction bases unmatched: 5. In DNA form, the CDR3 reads TGTGCCAGCAGCTTGGTGTGGGACAGGGGGCCTTATGGCTACACCTTC. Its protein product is CASSLVWDRGPYGYTF.

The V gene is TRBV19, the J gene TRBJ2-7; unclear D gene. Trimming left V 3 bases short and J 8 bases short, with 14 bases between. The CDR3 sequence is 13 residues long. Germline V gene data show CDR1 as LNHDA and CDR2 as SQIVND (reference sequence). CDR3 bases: TGTGCCAGTAGTATTGACGGGCAGCGTAAGCAGTACTTC. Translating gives CASSIDGQRKQYF. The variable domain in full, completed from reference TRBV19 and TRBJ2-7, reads DGGITQSPKYLFRKEGQNVTLSCEQNLNHDAMYWYRQDPGQGLRLIYYSQIVNDFQKGDIAEGYSVSREKKESFPLTVTSAQKNPTAFYLCASSIDGQRKQYFGPGTRLTVT.

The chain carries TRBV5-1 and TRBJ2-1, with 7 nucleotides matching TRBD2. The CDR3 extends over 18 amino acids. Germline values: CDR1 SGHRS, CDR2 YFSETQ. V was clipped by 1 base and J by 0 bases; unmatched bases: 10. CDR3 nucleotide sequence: TGCGCCAGCAGCTTGAAGTGGCAGCGGGGTATCTCCTACAATGAGCAGTTCTTC. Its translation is CASSLKWQRGISYNEQFF.

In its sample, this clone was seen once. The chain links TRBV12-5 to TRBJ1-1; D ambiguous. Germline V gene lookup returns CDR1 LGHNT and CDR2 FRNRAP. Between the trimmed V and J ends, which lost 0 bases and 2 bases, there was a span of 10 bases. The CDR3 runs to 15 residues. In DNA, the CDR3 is TGTGCTAGTGGTTTGGTCGCAGGCCAAAACACTGAAGCTTTCTTT. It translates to CASGLVAGQNTEAFF.

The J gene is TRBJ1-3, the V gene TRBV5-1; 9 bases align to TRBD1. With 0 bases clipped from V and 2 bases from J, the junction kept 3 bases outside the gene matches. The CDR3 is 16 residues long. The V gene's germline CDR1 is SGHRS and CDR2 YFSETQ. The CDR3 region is CASSLDGTGTGNTIYF. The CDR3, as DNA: TGCGCCAGCAGCTTGGACGGGACAGGGACTGGAAACACCATATATTTT.

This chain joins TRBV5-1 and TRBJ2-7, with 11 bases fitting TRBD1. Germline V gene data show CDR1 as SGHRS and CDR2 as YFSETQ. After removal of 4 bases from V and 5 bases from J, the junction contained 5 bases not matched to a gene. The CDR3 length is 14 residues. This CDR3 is CASSQDRGLNEQYF. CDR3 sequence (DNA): TGCGCCAGCAGCCAGGACAGGGGGCTCAACGAGCAGTACTTC.

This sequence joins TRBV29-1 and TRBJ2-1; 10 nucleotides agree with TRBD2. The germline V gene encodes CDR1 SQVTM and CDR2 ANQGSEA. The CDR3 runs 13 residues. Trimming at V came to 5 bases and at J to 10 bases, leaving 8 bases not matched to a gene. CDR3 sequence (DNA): TGCAGCGTTCGGCTAGCGGGAGAGCAAGAGCAGTTCTTC. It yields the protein CSVRLAGEQEQFF.

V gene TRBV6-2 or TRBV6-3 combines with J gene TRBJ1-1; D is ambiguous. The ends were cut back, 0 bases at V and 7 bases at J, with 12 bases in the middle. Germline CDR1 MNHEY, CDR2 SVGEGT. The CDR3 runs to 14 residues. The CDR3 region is CASSYSAYVGEAFF. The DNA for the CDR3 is TGTGCCAGCAGTTACTCGGCTTACGTGGGTGAAGCTTTCTTT.

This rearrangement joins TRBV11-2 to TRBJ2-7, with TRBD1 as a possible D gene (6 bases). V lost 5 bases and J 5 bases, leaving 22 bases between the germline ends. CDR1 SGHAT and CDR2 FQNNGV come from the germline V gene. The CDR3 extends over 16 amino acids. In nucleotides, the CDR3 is TGTGCCAGCAGCACCTGGATGAACAGGGCGTCTAACGAGCAGTACTTC. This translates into CASSTWMNRASNEQYF.

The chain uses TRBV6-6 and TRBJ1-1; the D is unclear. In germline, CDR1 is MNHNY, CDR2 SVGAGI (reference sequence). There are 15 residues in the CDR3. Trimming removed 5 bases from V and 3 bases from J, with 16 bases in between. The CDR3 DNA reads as TGTGCCAGCAGTCGATCCCACCGGTCGGACACTGAAGCTTTCTTT. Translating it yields CASSRSHRSDTEAFF.

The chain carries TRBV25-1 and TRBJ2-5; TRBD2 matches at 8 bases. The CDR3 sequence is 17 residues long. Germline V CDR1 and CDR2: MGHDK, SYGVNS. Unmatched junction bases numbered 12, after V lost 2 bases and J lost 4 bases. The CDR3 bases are TGTGCCAGCAGTGAACGGGGCGGGACTAGTGCAGGAGAGACCCAGTACTTC. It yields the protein CASSERGGTSAGETQYF.

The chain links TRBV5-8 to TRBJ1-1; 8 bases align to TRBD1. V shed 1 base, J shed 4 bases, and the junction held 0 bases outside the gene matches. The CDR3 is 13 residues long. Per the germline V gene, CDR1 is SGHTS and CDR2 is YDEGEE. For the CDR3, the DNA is TGTGCCAGCAGCTTGACAGGGGGCACTGAAGCTTTCTTT. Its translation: CASSLTGGTEAFF.

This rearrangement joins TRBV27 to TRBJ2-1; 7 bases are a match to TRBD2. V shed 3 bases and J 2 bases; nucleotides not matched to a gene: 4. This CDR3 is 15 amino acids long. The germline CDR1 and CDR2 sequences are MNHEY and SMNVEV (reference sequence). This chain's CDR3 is CASSFSGTTYNEQFF. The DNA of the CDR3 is TGTGCCAGCAGTTTTTCTGGGACTACCTACAATGAGCAGTTCTTC.

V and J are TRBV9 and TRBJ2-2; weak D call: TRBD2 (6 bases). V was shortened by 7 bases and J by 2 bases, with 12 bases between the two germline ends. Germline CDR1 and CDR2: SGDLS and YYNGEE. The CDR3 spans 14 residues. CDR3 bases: TGTGCCAGCGGGACTCTACGCAACACCGGGGAGCTGTTTTTT. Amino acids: CASGTLRNTGELFF.

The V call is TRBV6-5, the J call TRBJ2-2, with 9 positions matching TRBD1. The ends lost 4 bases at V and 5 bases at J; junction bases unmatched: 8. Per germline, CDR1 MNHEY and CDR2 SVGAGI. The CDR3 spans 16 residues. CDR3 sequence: CASSFPRTGATGELFF. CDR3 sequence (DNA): TGTGCCAGCAGTTTCCCCCGGACAGGGGCAACCGGGGAGCTGTTTTTT.

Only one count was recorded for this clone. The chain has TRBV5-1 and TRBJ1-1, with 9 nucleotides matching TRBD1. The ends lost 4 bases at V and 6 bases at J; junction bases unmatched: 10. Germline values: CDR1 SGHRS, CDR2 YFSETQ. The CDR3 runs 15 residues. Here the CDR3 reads CASSGRTGVSAEAFF. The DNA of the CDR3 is TGCGCCAGCAGCGGACGGACAGGGGTCTCAGCTGAAGCTTTCTTT.

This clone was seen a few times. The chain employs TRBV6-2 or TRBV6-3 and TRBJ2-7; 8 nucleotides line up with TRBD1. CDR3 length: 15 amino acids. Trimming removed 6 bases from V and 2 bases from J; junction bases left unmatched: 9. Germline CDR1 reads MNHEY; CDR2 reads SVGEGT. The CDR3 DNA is TGTGCCAGCAGCCTCCGGGACAGGCCCCCCTACGAGCAGTACTTC. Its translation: CASSLRDRPPYEQYF.

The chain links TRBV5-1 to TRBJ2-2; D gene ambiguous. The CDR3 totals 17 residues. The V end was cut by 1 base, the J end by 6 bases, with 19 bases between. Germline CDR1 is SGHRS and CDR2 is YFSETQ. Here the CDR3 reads CASSLSLGLGASGELFF. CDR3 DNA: TGCGCCAGCAGCTTGAGTTTGGGTTTGGGTGCCTCCGGGGAGCTGTTTTTT. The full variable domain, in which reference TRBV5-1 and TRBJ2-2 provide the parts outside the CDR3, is KAGVTQTPRYLIKTRGQQVTLSCSPISGHRSVSWYQQTPGQGLQFLFEYFSETQRNKGNFPGRFSGRQFSNSRSEMNVSTLELGDSALYLCASSLSLGLGASGELFFGEGSRLTVL.

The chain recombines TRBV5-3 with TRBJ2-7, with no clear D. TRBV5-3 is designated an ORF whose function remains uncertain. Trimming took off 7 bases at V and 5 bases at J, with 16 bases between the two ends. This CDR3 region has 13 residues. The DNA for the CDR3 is TGTGCCAGATGCCAGACTCGCCGCGACGAGCAGTACTTC. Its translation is CARCQTRRDEQYF.

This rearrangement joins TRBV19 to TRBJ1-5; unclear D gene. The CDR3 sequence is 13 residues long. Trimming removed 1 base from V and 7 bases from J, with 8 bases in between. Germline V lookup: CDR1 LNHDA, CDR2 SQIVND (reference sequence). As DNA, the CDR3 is TGTGCCAGTAGTATAGCGGGGTTGCAGCCCCAGCATTTT. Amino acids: CASSIAGLQPQHF.

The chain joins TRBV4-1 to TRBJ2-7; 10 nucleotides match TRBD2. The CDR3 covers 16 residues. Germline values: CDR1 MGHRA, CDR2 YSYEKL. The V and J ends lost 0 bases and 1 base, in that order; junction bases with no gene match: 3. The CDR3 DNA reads TGCGCCAGCAGCCAAGACGCTAGCGGGAGTTCCTACGAGCAGTACTTC. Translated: CASSQDASGSSYEQYF.

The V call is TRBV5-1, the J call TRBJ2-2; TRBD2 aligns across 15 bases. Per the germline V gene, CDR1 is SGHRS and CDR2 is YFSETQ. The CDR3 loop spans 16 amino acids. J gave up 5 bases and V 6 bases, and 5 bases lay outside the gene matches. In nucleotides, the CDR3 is TGCGCCAGCACCGCTGGACTAGCGGGGGGGACCGGGGAGCTGTTTTTT. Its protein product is CASTAGLAGGTGELFF.

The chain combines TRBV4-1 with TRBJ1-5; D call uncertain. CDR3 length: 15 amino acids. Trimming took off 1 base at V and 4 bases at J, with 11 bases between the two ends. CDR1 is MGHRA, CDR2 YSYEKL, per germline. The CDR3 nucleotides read TGCGCCAGCAGCCAAGGGGTAAACCCAAATCAGCCCCAGCATTTT. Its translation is CASSQGVNPNQPQHF.

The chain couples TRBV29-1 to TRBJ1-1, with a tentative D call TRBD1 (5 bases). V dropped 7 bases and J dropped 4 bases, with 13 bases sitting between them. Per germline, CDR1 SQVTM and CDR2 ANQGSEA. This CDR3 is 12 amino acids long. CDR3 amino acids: CSAQGATTEAFF. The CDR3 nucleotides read TGCAGCGCCCAAGGGGCGACCACTGAAGCTTTCTTT. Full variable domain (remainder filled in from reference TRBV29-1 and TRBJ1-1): SAVISQKPSRDICQRGTSLTIQCQVDSQVTMMFWYRQQPGQSLTLIATANQGSEATYESGFVIDKFPISRPNLTFSTLTVSNMSPEDSSIYLCSAQGATTEAFFGQGTRLTVV.